Following are 27 T cell receptor beta chains from one sample sequenced in a study of CD8+ T cells in alopecia areata. The sequencing template was cDNA reverse transcribed from extracted RNA. Using immunoSEQ multiplex PCR, the repertoire was profiled, and TCRdb retains in-frame clones only, with some absent. The repertoire holds about 150,000 clones, with approximately 87% as singletons. This specimen was CD8+ T cells sorted from blood, taken at week 0. The receptors originated from a human donor with alopecia areata.

The chain couples TRBV7-8 to TRBJ2-7; the D is unclear. CDR3 length: 17 residues. The V gene's germline CDR1 is SGHVS and CDR2 FQNEAQ. V was clipped by 1 base and J by 0 bases, with 16 bases between them. The CDR3 DNA is TGTGCCAGCAGCTTAGAAGTAGGATCCCTGAGCTCCTACGAGCAGTACTTC. Translating gives CASSLEVGSLSSYEQYF.

This clone was counted only a few times. The same CDR3 arises from other DNA sequences in this sample as well. V gene TRBV9 combines with J gene TRBJ2-3; D is unclear. V was trimmed by 3 bases and J by 6 bases, leaving 2 bases between them. Germline lookup yields CDR1 SGDLS and CDR2 YYNGEE. The CDR3 runs to 10 residues. CDR3 coding DNA: TGTGCCAGCAGCGGGGATACGCAGTATTTT. This sequence encodes CASSGDTQYF.

The CDR3 coding sequence is TGTGCCAGCAGCTTAGCAGGGGATGGTGAAGCTTTCTTT. As protein: CASSLAGDGEAFF. The V and J genes are TRBV7-6 and TRBJ1-1; D is possibly TRBD1 (5 bases). Per germline, CDR1 SGHVS and CDR2 FNYEAQ. This CDR3 region has 13 residues. Trimming cost V 0 bases and J 7 bases, with 9 bases left between them.

This chain connects TRBV19 to TRBJ2-3; TRBD2 matches 9 bases. Germline-derived CDR1 and CDR2 are LNHDA and SQIVND (reference sequence). V lost 3 bases, J lost 2 bases, and 9 bases stayed unmatched. The CDR3 runs 17 residues. The CDR3: CASSIPPSGENTDTQYF. The CDR3 DNA reads TGTGCCAGTAGTATCCCGCCTAGCGGGGAGAACACAGATACGCAGTATTTT.

The V call is TRBV9, the J call TRBJ2-7, with D tentatively TRBD1 or TRBD2 (5 bases each). V was cut by 3 bases and J by 4 bases, with 14 bases left in between. Germline CDR1 SGDLS, CDR2 YYNGEE. This CDR3 is 14 amino acids long. The CDR3: CASSAPGRGYEQYF. The CDR3 DNA sequence: TGTGCCAGCAGCGCCCCAGGGAGAGGGTACGAGCAGTACTTC.

This rearrangement joins TRBV30 to TRBJ2-7; D is possibly TRBD2 (6 bases). CDR1 is GTSNPN and CDR2 is SVGIG in the germline V gene (reference sequence). V was trimmed by 2 bases and J by 2 bases, leaving 13 bases between them. This CDR3 region has 14 residues. The CDR3, as DNA: TGTGCCTGGAGTCTGCGGGGTGGGACCTACGAGCAGTACTTC. Its protein product is CAWSLRGGTYEQYF.

J is TRBJ2-7 and V is TRBV27; possible D gene TRBD1, 5 bases. This CDR3 is built from 14 residues. Trimming left V 2 bases short and J 4 bases short, with 12 bases between. CDR1 MNHEY and CDR2 SMNVEV come from the germline V gene (reference sequence). The CDR3 DNA is TGTGCCAGCAGTTTAGACAGCCGGAATTACGAGCAGTACTTC. Its translation is CASSLDSRNYEQYF.

The V and J genes are TRBV13 and TRBJ2-7, with TRBD1 matching over 7 bases. Germline loops: CDR1 PRHDT, CDR2 FYEKMQ (reference sequence). The CDR3 runs 16 residues. V shed 6 bases and J 0 bases; nucleotides not matched to a gene: 11. The CDR3 DNA follows: TGTGCCAGCAGTCAAACCGGGACAGAGCTCTCCTACGAGCAGTACTTC. Translating gives CASSQTGTELSYEQYF.

The V call is TRBV7-9, the J call TRBJ1-1, with D unclear. The CDR3 covers 13 residues. Germline V CDR1 and CDR2: SEHNR, FQNEAQ (reference sequence). V shed 8 bases and J shed 0 bases, with 10 bases lying between them. The CDR3 loop reads CASVPPLNTEAFF. As DNA, the CDR3 is TGTGCCAGCGTTCCGCCTTTGAACACTGAAGCTTTCTTT.

The V gene is TRBV13, the J gene TRBJ2-1, with 9 bases fitting TRBD1. Germline CDR1 PRHDT, CDR2 FYEKMQ (reference sequence). CDR3 length equals 15 residues. The ends lost 5 bases at V and 6 bases at J; junction bases unmatched: 8. This CDR3 is CASSAGQGLGNEQFF. The CDR3 nucleotides read TGTGCCAGCAGCGCGGGACAGGGACTTGGCAATGAGCAGTTCTTC.

The CDR3: CASSPSRGLTDTQYF. The CDR3 DNA sequence: TGTGCCAGCAGCCCTAGCCGGGGGCTCACAGATACGCAGTATTTT. The chain is built from TRBV5-4 and TRBJ2-3; D assignment may be TRBD1 or TRBD2 (6 bases each). Trimming pared 4 bases from V and 2 bases from J, leaving 14 bases between. In germline, CDR1 is SGHNT, CDR2 YYREEE (reference sequence). The CDR3 covers 15 residues.

The V gene is TRBV5-1, the J gene TRBJ2-7; a possible D gene is TRBD2 (6 bases). The CDR3 is 16 residues long. Trimming took off 1 base at V and 6 bases at J, with 20 bases between the two ends. Germline CDR1 reads SGHRS; CDR2 reads YFSETQ. The CDR3 coding sequence is TGCGCCAGCAGCTTGCTTCTCCGGGGGACGGCGGGCGAGCAGTACTTC. Translation gives CASSLLLRGTAGEQYF.

The J gene is TRBJ2-2, the V gene TRBV5-1, with no clear D. The CDR3 runs 14 residues. Per germline, CDR1 SGHRS and CDR2 YFSETQ. Deletions cut 0 bases from V and 6 bases from J, with 9 bases between. CDR3 coding DNA: TGCGCCAGCAGCTTGGAGGGTACGGCCGGGGAGCTGTTTTTT. Encoded protein: CASSLEGTAGELFF.

The chain has TRBV2 and TRBJ2-1; D is perhaps TRBD1 (5 bases). V was trimmed by 4 bases and J by 4 bases, leaving 11 bases between them. Germline CDR1 reads SNHLY; CDR2 reads FYNNEI. The CDR3 spans 14 residues. The CDR3 region has the DNA TGTGCCAGCAGTGCTACGGCAGGGTACAATGAGCAGTTCTTC. Its translation: CASSATAGYNEQFF.

The gene calls are TRBV2 and TRBJ2-7; a weak D match, TRBD2 (6 bases). Germline V gene lookup returns CDR1 SNHLY and CDR2 FYNNEI. CDR3 length equals 11 residues. Trimming stripped 7 bases from V and 13 bases from J, with 17 bases between. The CDR3 region has the DNA TGTGCCAGCATTAGCAGGGACTCCAGTTACTTC. Translating it yields CASISRDSSYF.

The CDR3 DNA sequence: TGTGCCAGCAGCCAGGGACTAGCGGCAAATGAGCAGTTCTTC. Residues: CASSQGLAANEQFF. The chain carries TRBV5-4 and TRBJ2-1; 11 bases fit TRBD2. Germline V gene lookup returns CDR1 SGHNT and CDR2 YYREEE (reference sequence). The V gene end was trimmed by 4 bases and the J gene end by 7 bases; junction bases not matched to a gene: 4. The CDR3 has 14 amino acids.

The V gene is TRBV6-6, the J gene TRBJ2-5, with 7 bases aligning to TRBD2. The CDR3 covers 15 residues. The V gene's germline CDR1 is MNHNY and CDR2 SVGAGI (reference sequence). The ends lost 0 bases at V and 4 bases at J; junction bases unmatched: 5. CDR3 protein: CASSYSGGSGETQYF. The CDR3 bases are TGTGCCAGCAGTTACTCGGGCGGGAGTGGAGAGACCCAGTACTTC.

The chain uses TRBV2 and TRBJ1-5, with D perhaps matching TRBD1 (6 bases). This CDR3 comprises 16 residues. Trimming shortened V by 6 bases and J by 0 bases, and 15 bases separated the two germline ends. Germline V gene lookup returns CDR1 SNHLY and CDR2 FYNNEI. CDR3 nucleotide sequence: TGTGCCAGCAGCAAACTACCGACAGGTAGCAATCAGCCCCAGCATTTT. Amino acids: CASSKLPTGSNQPQHF.

This clone showed up just once. The chain employs TRBV7-6 and TRBJ2-7; D not certain. Germline V gene sequence: CDR1 SGHVS, CDR2 FNYEAQ. The V gene lost 0 bases and the J gene lost 3 bases, with 12 bases spanning the gap. This CDR3 spans 15 amino acids. CDR3 loop: CASSLAPVTNYEQYF. Written as DNA, the CDR3 is TGTGCCAGCAGCTTAGCGCCAGTGACCAACTACGAGCAGTACTTC.

The chain joins TRBV7-6 to TRBJ2-7, with 10 bases lining up with TRBD1. This CDR3 contains 15 residues. Germline V lookup: CDR1 SGHVS, CDR2 FNYEAQ. V trimming: 4 bases; J trimming: 3 bases; junction bases outside the gene matches: 6. The CDR3 sequence is CASSSGQGGDYEQYF. CDR3 DNA sequence: TGTGCCAGCAGCTCTGGACAGGGGGGGGACTACGAGCAGTACTTC.

The CDR3 sequence: CASATRTQAYGYTF. CDR3 nucleotides: TGTGCCAGCGCTACCCGGACACAGGCCTATGGCTACACCTTC. The rearrangement links TRBV27 to TRBJ1-2, with D possibly TRBD1 on 5 matching bases. From germline, CDR1 is MNHEY and CDR2 SMNVEV (reference sequence). This CDR3 is 14 amino acids long. Between the trimmed V and J ends, which lost 8 bases and 4 bases, there was a span of 17 bases.

The J gene is TRBJ1-1, the V gene TRBV29-1; no definite D call. V was clipped by 7 bases and J by 4 bases, with 10 bases between them. This CDR3 has 11 amino acids. The germline V gene has CDR1 SQVTM and CDR2 ANQGSEA. The CDR3 here is CSEGWGTEAFF. CDR3 in DNA: TGCAGCGAAGGATGGGGCACTGAAGCTTTCTTT.

The count of this clone is one. This chain connects TRBV30 to TRBJ2-1; TRBD2 is a possible D gene (5 bases). Germline V lookup: CDR1 GTSNPN, CDR2 SVGIG (reference sequence). Trimming stripped 8 bases from V and 2 bases from J, with 16 bases between. The CDR3 sequence is 14 residues long. In DNA, the CDR3 is TGTGCCACCCCCGGGAACCGACCCTACAATGAGCAGTTCTTC. Translation gives CATPGNRPYNEQFF.

The chain employs TRBV10-3 and TRBJ2-7; no definite D call. Per germline, CDR1 ENHRY and CDR2 SYGVKD. This CDR3 is 15 amino acids long. V gave up 0 bases and J gave up 1 base, with 10 bases separating them. The CDR3 DNA sequence: TGTGCCATCAGTGAGTCAGGAGAACAGTCCTACGAGCAGTACTTC. This translates into CAISESGEQSYEQYF.

The rearrangement uses TRBV7-9 and TRBJ2-7; D unclear. The V gene lost 4 bases and the J gene lost 6 bases, with 10 bases spanning the gap. Germline V CDR1 and CDR2: SEHNR, FQNEAQ (reference sequence). The CDR3 has 12 amino acids. CDR3 in amino acids: CASSSSPPEQYF. As DNA, the CDR3 is TGTGCCAGCAGCTCCAGCCCTCCCGAGCAGTACTTC. Drawing the rest from reference TRBV7-9 and TRBJ2-7, the complete variable domain is DTGVSQNPRHKITKRGQNVTFRCDPISEHNRLYWYRQTLGQGPEFLTYFQNEAQLEKSRLLSDRFSAERPKGSFSTLEIQRTEQGDSAMYLCASSSSPPEQYFGPGTRLTVT.

This clone was detected only a few times. The chain employs TRBV2 and TRBJ1-1, with TRBD1 as a possible D gene (6 bases). In germline, CDR1 is SNHLY, CDR2 FYNNEI. V lost 9 bases and J lost 1, with 12 bases in between. The length of the CDR3 is 13 residues. The CDR3 coding sequence is TGTGCCAGGGAGGGGGACACGAACACTGAAGCTTTCTTT. This sequence encodes CAREGDTNTEAFF.

The chain carries TRBV10-3 and TRBJ2-1; 10 bases line up with TRBD2. The length of the CDR3 is 15 residues. Germline CDR1 ENHRY, CDR2 SYGVKD. Germline trimming cut 3 bases from V and 4 bases from J; bases unmatched to any gene: 3. The CDR3 bases are TGTGCCATCAGTGATGAACTAGCGGGATACAATGAGCAGTTCTTC. It yields the protein CAISDELAGYNEQFF.